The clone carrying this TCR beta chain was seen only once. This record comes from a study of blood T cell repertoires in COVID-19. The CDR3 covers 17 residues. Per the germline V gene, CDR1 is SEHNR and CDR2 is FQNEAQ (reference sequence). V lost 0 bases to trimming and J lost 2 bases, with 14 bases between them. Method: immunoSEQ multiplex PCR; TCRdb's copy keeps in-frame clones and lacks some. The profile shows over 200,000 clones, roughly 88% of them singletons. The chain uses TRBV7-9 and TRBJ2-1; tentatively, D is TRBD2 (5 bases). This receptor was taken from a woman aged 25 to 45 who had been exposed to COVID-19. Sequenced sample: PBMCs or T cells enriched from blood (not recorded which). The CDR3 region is CASSLALTRTAYNEQFF. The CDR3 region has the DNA TGTGCCAGCAGCTTAGCCCTAACTAGGACCGCCTACAATGAGCAGTTCTTC.